Listed below are T cell receptor beta chains from one sample, sequenced in a study of cytomegalovirus exposure and HLA in healthy donors. The repertoire was sequenced with immunoSEQ multiplex PCR; TCRdb's copy has only in-frame clones and lacks some. The table shows around 140,000 clones, with 75% to 90% occurring only once. The sample was PBMCs. These receptors originate from a man aged 40-49 years in good health and CMV-seronegative. Each CDR3 is given with its conserved first and last residue. A D gene is named only where the DNA matches it firmly. The size of a clone is reported for some rows only, either as once, few or many, or as a class for expanded clones.

d_call: -
v_call: TRBV10-1
clone_size: -
j_call: TRBJ2-7
cdr3_nt: TGCGCCGGACGGGGGATAGTTTACGAGCAGTACTTC
cdr3_aa: CAGRGIVYEQYF

d_call: -
v_call: TRBV11-2
clone_size: -
j_call: TRBJ1-2
cdr3_nt: TGTGCCAGCAGCTTAGACAGCTATGGCTACACCTTC
cdr3_aa: CASSLDSYGYTF

d_call: -
v_call: TRBV9
clone_size: -
j_call: TRBJ2-3
cdr3_nt: TGTGCCAGCAGCCATTACACAGGGGAGGCAGATACGCAGTATTTT
cdr3_aa: CASSHYTGEADTQYF

d_call: -
v_call: TRBV14
clone_size: -
j_call: TRBJ2-2
cdr3_nt: TGTGCCAGCAGCCAAGACCCCTCCGGGGAGCTGTTTTTT
cdr3_aa: CASSQDPSGELFF

d_call: -
v_call: TRBV19
clone_size: -
j_call: TRBJ2-5
cdr3_nt: TGTGCCAGTAGTATAGCTACCGAGGAGACCCAGTACTTC
cdr3_aa: CASSIATEETQYF

d_call: -
v_call: TRBV5-1
clone_size: -
j_call: TRBJ2-5
cdr3_nt: TGCGCCAGCAGCTTAGGAGACAGGATCGCCCAAGAGACCCAGTACTTC
cdr3_aa: CASSLGDRIAQETQYF

d_call: -
v_call: TRBV10-3
clone_size: -
j_call: TRBJ2-7
cdr3_nt: TGTGCCATCAGTGAGGGGGGCTCGACCTACGAGCAGTACTTC
cdr3_aa: CAISEGGSTYEQYF

d_call: TRBD1
v_call: TRBV2
clone_size: few
j_call: TRBJ1-5
cdr3_nt: TGTGCCAGCAACGAGGGGGCATTTGGACAGCCCCAGCATTTT
cdr3_aa: CASNEGAFGQPQHF

d_call: -
v_call: TRBV5-6
clone_size: once
j_call: TRBJ2-1
cdr3_nt: TGTGCCAGCGGTGCTTTTGGGGCGCCCTACAATGAGCAGTTCTTC
cdr3_aa: CASGAFGAPYNEQFF

d_call: -
v_call: TRBV7-8
clone_size: once
j_call: TRBJ1-4
cdr3_nt: TGTGCCAGCAGCCGGAGTCTTGCAACTAATGAAAAACTGTTTTTT
cdr3_aa: CASSRSLATNEKLFF

d_call: -
v_call: TRBV6-5
clone_size: -
j_call: TRBJ2-4
cdr3_nt: TGTGCCAGCAGTCCGGCGGGTGAAGCCAAAAACATTCAGTACTTC
cdr3_aa: CASSPAGEAKNIQYF

d_call: -
v_call: TRBV5-8
clone_size: -
j_call: TRBJ2-3
cdr3_nt: TGTGCCAGCAGCTTTAGGCGGGGAAGCACAGATACGCAGTATTTT
cdr3_aa: CASSFRRGSTDTQYF

d_call: TRBD1
v_call: TRBV19
clone_size: -
j_call: TRBJ1-1
cdr3_nt: TGTGCCAGTAGTTTAAGGACAGGGAACACGAACACTGAAGCTTTCTTT
cdr3_aa: CASSLRTGNTNTEAFF

d_call: -
v_call: TRBV4-3
clone_size: few
j_call: TRBJ1-2
cdr3_nt: TGCGCCAGCAGCCCTGGAGGGAGTACCTATGGCTACACCTTC
cdr3_aa: CASSPGGSTYGYTF

d_call: TRBD2
v_call: TRBV5-6
clone_size: -
j_call: TRBJ2-5
cdr3_nt: TGTGCCAGCAGCTTGGCCACTAGCGGGGGGCCTGAGACCCAGTACTTC
cdr3_aa: CASSLATSGGPETQYF

d_call: TRBD1
v_call: TRBV27
clone_size: -
j_call: TRBJ2-7
cdr3_nt: TGTGCCAGCAGTACACAGGGGTCCGGCGAGCAGTACTTC
cdr3_aa: CASSTQGSGEQYF

d_call: -
v_call: TRBV7-8
clone_size: -
j_call: TRBJ2-7
cdr3_nt: TGTGCCAGCAGTCAAAGTGGGTTGGGGGGAAAGTACTTC
cdr3_aa: CASSQSGLGGKYF

d_call: -
v_call: TRBV6-6
clone_size: -
j_call: TRBJ1-1
cdr3_nt: TGTGCCAGCAACCCGGTGGGGCCGCGGGAAGCTTTCTTT
cdr3_aa: CASNPVGPREAFF

d_call: -
v_call: TRBV6-4
clone_size: -
j_call: TRBJ2-1
cdr3_nt: TGTGCCAGCAGTGACTCGACAGGTCTGGGCTACAATGAGCAGTTCTTC
cdr3_aa: CASSDSTGLGYNEQFF

d_call: TRBD2
v_call: TRBV2
clone_size: -
j_call: TRBJ2-3
cdr3_nt: TGTGCGACTAGCGGTTGGGAACCAGATACGCAGTATTTT
cdr3_aa: CATSGWEPDTQYF

d_call: -
v_call: TRBV6-1
clone_size: -
j_call: TRBJ2-7
cdr3_nt: TGTGCCAGCAGTGAAGCGGTCAGGTTGAGCGAGCAGTACTTC
cdr3_aa: CASSEAVRLSEQYF

d_call: -
v_call: TRBV7-9
clone_size: -
j_call: TRBJ2-3
cdr3_nt: TGTGCCAGCAGCCCCTCCCTAGCGAACACAGATACGCAGTATTTT
cdr3_aa: CASSPSLANTDTQYF

d_call: TRBD1
v_call: TRBV30
clone_size: -
j_call: TRBJ1-1
cdr3_nt: TGTGCCTGGAACTTCGGACAGGGTACTGAAGCTTTCTTT
cdr3_aa: CAWNFGQGTEAFF

d_call: -
v_call: TRBV5-4
clone_size: -
j_call: TRBJ1-6
cdr3_nt: TGTGCCAGCAGAAATAAAGCGAGCTCCTATAATTCACCCCTCCACTTT
cdr3_aa: CASRNKASSYNSPLHF

d_call: TRBD1
v_call: TRBV6-6
clone_size: few
j_call: TRBJ1-4
cdr3_nt: TGTGCCAGCATATTCTCCGGACAGGGAGTGAGTGAAAAACTGTTTTTT
cdr3_aa: CASIFSGQGVSEKLFF

d_call: -
v_call: TRBV5-1
clone_size: -
j_call: TRBJ1-2
cdr3_nt: TGCGCCAGCAGCATCGACAGCCTTAACTATGGCTACACCTTC
cdr3_aa: CASSIDSLNYGYTF

d_call: -
v_call: TRBV2
clone_size: -
j_call: TRBJ2-5
cdr3_nt: TGTGCCAGCAGCGCGGAAGACCGACTGAGTATTAGAGAGACCCAGTACTTC
cdr3_aa: CASSAEDRLSIRETQYF

d_call: TRBD1
v_call: TRBV9
clone_size: -
j_call: TRBJ1-5
cdr3_nt: TGTGCCAGCAGCCAAGGACAGGGCACAAATCAGCCCCAGCATTTT
cdr3_aa: CASSQGQGTNQPQHF

d_call: -
v_call: TRBV11-2
clone_size: -
j_call: TRBJ2-5
cdr3_nt: TGTGCCAGCAGCTTCAGTGTGGAGACCCAGTACTTC
cdr3_aa: CASSFSVETQYF

d_call: TRBD1
v_call: TRBV13
clone_size: -
j_call: TRBJ1-2
cdr3_nt: TGTGCCAGCAGCGCCAGGACAGGCGCCTATGGCTACACCTTC
cdr3_aa: CASSARTGAYGYTF

d_call: -
v_call: TRBV2
clone_size: -
j_call: TRBJ2-7
cdr3_nt: TGTGCCAGCAGTTCGACAGAAAAAGGTACCTACGAGCAGTACTTC
cdr3_aa: CASSSTEKGTYEQYF

d_call: -
v_call: TRBV7-9
clone_size: -
j_call: TRBJ1-5
cdr3_nt: TGTGCCAGCAGCTTGAGAAAGGGGCAGCCCCAGCATTTT
cdr3_aa: CASSLRKGQPQHF

d_call: -
v_call: TRBV6-5
clone_size: -
j_call: TRBJ2-2
cdr3_nt: TGTGCCAGCAACGTAGCGGAGCCAACCGGGGAGCTGTTTTTT
cdr3_aa: CASNVAEPTGELFF

d_call: -
v_call: TRBV29-1
clone_size: -
j_call: TRBJ1-2
cdr3_nt: TGCAGCGTTGAAGGGCAAACCTATGGCTACACCTTC
cdr3_aa: CSVEGQTYGYTF

d_call: TRBD2
v_call: TRBV7-9
clone_size: -
j_call: TRBJ2-2
cdr3_nt: TGTGCCAGCAGCCTAGCGGGGGGGTCCACCGGGGAGCTGTTTTTT
cdr3_aa: CASSLAGGSTGELFF

d_call: TRBD1
v_call: TRBV5-8
clone_size: few
j_call: TRBJ1-1
cdr3_nt: TGTGCCAGCAGCTGGGGACAGTTCACTGAAGCTTTCTTT
cdr3_aa: CASSWGQFTEAFF

d_call: TRBD1
v_call: TRBV6-6
clone_size: -
j_call: TRBJ1-5
cdr3_nt: TGTGCCAGCAGTGCACAGGGGGTCAATCAGCCCCAGCATTTT
cdr3_aa: CASSAQGVNQPQHF

d_call: TRBD2
v_call: TRBV5-1
clone_size: -
j_call: TRBJ2-3
cdr3_nt: TGCGCCAGCAGCTCCCTGGCGGGGGGGCTGATAGATACGCAGTATTTT
cdr3_aa: CASSSLAGGLIDTQYF

d_call: -
v_call: TRBV6-5
clone_size: -
j_call: TRBJ2-7
cdr3_nt: TGTGCCAGCAGCCCAACTAGGAACTACGAGCAGTACTTC
cdr3_aa: CASSPTRNYEQYF

d_call: -
v_call: TRBV7-6
clone_size: -
j_call: TRBJ1-2
cdr3_nt: TGTGCCAGCAGCTTAGCGGGGGGGAATGGCTACACCTTC
cdr3_aa: CASSLAGGNGYTF

d_call: TRBD1
v_call: TRBV5-6
clone_size: -
j_call: TRBJ1-2
cdr3_nt: TGTGCCAGCAGCTTTACAGTTACAGGACAGGGGGGGTATGGCTACACCTTC
cdr3_aa: CASSFTVTGQGGYGYTF

d_call: -
v_call: TRBV18
clone_size: -
j_call: TRBJ2-3
cdr3_nt: TGTGCCAGCTCACCCGCCGAGGGCAGGTCCACGCAGTATTTT
cdr3_aa: CASSPAEGRSTQYF

d_call: -
v_call: TRBV18
clone_size: once
j_call: TRBJ1-2
cdr3_nt: TGTGCCAGCTCACCACCTAAGGACAGAAACTATGGCTACACCTTC
cdr3_aa: CASSPPKDRNYGYTF

d_call: TRBD1
v_call: TRBV28
clone_size: -
j_call: TRBJ2-3
cdr3_nt: TGTGCCAGCAGTTTAGCAGGGGGTCAAACAGATACGCAGTATTTT
cdr3_aa: CASSLAGGQTDTQYF

d_call: TRBD2
v_call: TRBV10-3
clone_size: -
j_call: TRBJ2-1
cdr3_nt: TGTGCCATCGGAAAGACTAGCGGGGACCCCCAGCAGTTCTTC
cdr3_aa: CAIGKTSGDPQQFF

d_call: TRBD1
v_call: TRBV7-9
clone_size: few
j_call: TRBJ2-7
cdr3_nt: TGTGCCAGCAGCTCCCCGGGACAGGGGGACCACGAGCAGTACTTC
cdr3_aa: CASSSPGQGDHEQYF